These T cell receptor beta chains were read from a single sample in a study of stem cell transplantation in POMP-related autoinflammatory disease. The data were produced by immunoSEQ multiplex PCR, yet TCRdb's version contains in-frame clones alone and is incomplete. Of about 7,200 clones detected, around 86% appear once; the ten largest clones hold over 3.5%. The sequenced sample consisted of a CXCR5-defined cell subset from PBMCs. The origin of the receptors is a human donor in good health. The CDR3 runs from the conserved cysteine through the conserved F or W. The D gene is left open where the match is weak. Rows may omit the clone size; those that give it use once, few, many or a size class.

j_gene: TRBJ1-1; d_gene: -; abundance: -; v_gene: TRBV6-5; CDR3aa: CASSYSYSLNTEAFF; CDR3nt: TGTGCCAGCAGTTACTCGTACAGCCTGAACACTGAAGCTTTCTTT
j_gene: TRBJ1-1; d_gene: -; abundance: -; v_gene: TRBV28; CDR3aa: CASTLGLPGTEAFF; CDR3nt: TGTGCCAGCACCCTAGGGCTTCCGGGCACTGAAGCTTTCTTT
j_gene: TRBJ1-1; d_gene: -; abundance: -; v_gene: TRBV27; CDR3aa: CASSSQTGGENTEAFF; CDR3nt: TGTGCCAGCAGTTCGCAAACAGGAGGTGAGAACACTGAAGCTTTCTTT
j_gene: TRBJ1-4; d_gene: -; abundance: -; v_gene: TRBV18; CDR3aa: CASSQTGRRNEKLFF; CDR3nt: TGTGCCAGCTCGCAAACGGGACGGAGGAATGAAAAACTGTTTTTT
j_gene: TRBJ2-5; d_gene: -; abundance: -; v_gene: TRBV18; CDR3aa: CASSLDGAYQETQYF; CDR3nt: TGTGCCAGCTCACTCGACGGGGCGTACCAAGAGACCCAGTACTTC
j_gene: TRBJ2-3; d_gene: -; abundance: -; v_gene: TRBV5-4; CDR3aa: CASSHGGPRLADTQYF; CDR3nt: TGTGCCAGCAGTCATGGGGGGCCGAGGTTGGCAGATACGCAGTATTTT
j_gene: TRBJ1-6; d_gene: -; abundance: few; v_gene: TRBV5-4; CDR3aa: CASSLRSLGANSPLHF; CDR3nt: TGTGCCAGCAGCTTGAGGTCCCTGGGTGCTAATTCACCCCTCCACTTT
j_gene: TRBJ2-2; d_gene: -; abundance: -; v_gene: TRBV6-4; CDR3aa: CASSTLDGGELFF; CDR3nt: TGTGCCAGCAGTACCCTAGATGGCGGGGAGCTGTTTTTT
j_gene: TRBJ2-1; d_gene: -; abundance: -; v_gene: TRBV7-6; CDR3aa: CASSQGTSSSYNEQFF; CDR3nt: TGTGCCAGCAGCCAAGGGACGTCGAGCTCCTACAATGAGCAGTTCTTC
j_gene: TRBJ1-2; d_gene: -; abundance: few; v_gene: TRBV19; CDR3aa: CASRPTDNYGYTF; CDR3nt: TGTGCCAGTAGGCCGACAGATAACTATGGCTACACCTTC
j_gene: TRBJ2-5; d_gene: -; abundance: once; v_gene: TRBV7-2; CDR3aa: CASSPPGLAYQETQYF; CDR3nt: TGTGCCAGCAGCCCCCCGGGGCTAGCCTACCAAGAGACCCAGTACTTC
j_gene: TRBJ2-1; d_gene: TRBD1; abundance: -; v_gene: TRBV6-1; CDR3aa: CASTIGQGPYNEQFF; CDR3nt: TGTGCCAGCACTATAGGACAGGGGCCCTACAATGAGCAGTTCTTC
j_gene: TRBJ2-2; d_gene: TRBD2; abundance: -; v_gene: TRBV4-3; CDR3aa: CASSQDFPAGGVTAGELFF; CDR3nt: TGCGCCAGCAGCCAAGATTTCCCAGCGGGGGGCGTTACCGCCGGGGAGCTGTTTTTT
j_gene: TRBJ2-1; d_gene: TRBD1; abundance: once; v_gene: TRBV7-2; CDR3aa: CASSLSGTGTGGRFF; CDR3nt: TGTGCCAGCAGCTTAAGTGGAACCGGGACAGGGGGTCGGTTCTTC
j_gene: TRBJ2-5; d_gene: TRBD2; abundance: once; v_gene: TRBV7-2; CDR3aa: CASSLVPRGAGETQYF; CDR3nt: TGTGCCAGCAGCTTAGTTCCGCGGGGGGCGGGAGAGACCCAGTACTTC
j_gene: TRBJ1-2; d_gene: TRBD1; abundance: -; v_gene: TRBV28; CDR3aa: CASRGTGGDYTF; CDR3nt: TGTGCCAGCAGGGGGACAGGGGGCGACTACACCTTC
j_gene: TRBJ1-1; d_gene: -; abundance: -; v_gene: TRBV7-8; CDR3aa: CASSHSELNTEAFF; CDR3nt: TGTGCCAGCAGCCATTCAGAACTGAACACTGAAGCTTTCTTT
j_gene: TRBJ2-7; d_gene: -; abundance: -; v_gene: TRBV4-1; CDR3aa: CASSQDTQFSYEQYF; CDR3nt: TGCGCCAGCAGCCAAGACACGCAATTCTCCTACGAGCAGTACTTC
j_gene: TRBJ1-1; d_gene: -; abundance: -; v_gene: TRBV27; CDR3aa: CASSSSFGSYTEAFF; CDR3nt: TGTGCCAGCAGTTCCTCTTTTGGTAGTTACACTGAAGCTTTCTTT
j_gene: TRBJ2-5; d_gene: TRBD1; abundance: -; v_gene: TRBV5-5; CDR3aa: CASSFGTGTGLETQYF; CDR3nt: TGTGCCAGCAGCTTTGGAACCGGGACAGGGCTGGAGACCCAGTACTTC
j_gene: TRBJ2-5; d_gene: TRBD1; abundance: -; v_gene: TRBV2; CDR3aa: CASSPDRNQETQYF; CDR3nt: TGTGCCAGCAGCCCGGACAGGAACCAAGAGACCCAGTACTTC
j_gene: TRBJ2-7; d_gene: -; abundance: -; v_gene: TRBV29-1; CDR3aa: CSVHGGNSYEQYF; CDR3nt: TGCAGCGTTCATGGGGGTAACTCCTACGAGCAGTACTTC
j_gene: TRBJ2-7; d_gene: TRBD2; abundance: -; v_gene: TRBV7-8; CDR3aa: CASSLAGGSYEQYF; CDR3nt: TGTGCCAGCAGCTTAGCGGGGGGGTCTTACGAGCAGTACTTC
j_gene: TRBJ1-5; d_gene: TRBD1; abundance: -; v_gene: TRBV9; CDR3aa: CASSPSDRGLGQPQHF; CDR3nt: TGTGCCAGCAGCCCATCCGACAGGGGCCTCGGTCAGCCCCAGCATTTT
j_gene: TRBJ1-2; d_gene: -; abundance: -; v_gene: TRBV5-1; CDR3aa: CASSPGTFYGYTF; CDR3nt: TGCGCCAGCAGCCCCGGGACATTCTATGGCTACACCTTC
j_gene: TRBJ1-5; d_gene: -; abundance: -; v_gene: TRBV28; CDR3aa: CASSKAQGNQPQHF; CDR3nt: TGTGCCAGCAGTAAGGCGCAGGGCAATCAGCCCCAGCATTTT
j_gene: TRBJ2-7; d_gene: -; abundance: -; v_gene: TRBV5-1; CDR3aa: CASSTTGYEQYF; CDR3nt: TGCGCCAGCAGCACCACAGGGTACGAGCAGTACTTC
j_gene: TRBJ2-4; d_gene: TRBD2; abundance: -; v_gene: TRBV5-4; CDR3aa: CASSFQAGGLVIQYF; CDR3nt: TGTGCCAGCAGCTTCCAAGCGGGGGGGCTTGTCATTCAGTACTTC
j_gene: TRBJ1-2; d_gene: -; abundance: -; v_gene: TRBV9; CDR3aa: CASSVGPAFNYGYTF; CDR3nt: TGTGCCAGCAGCGTGGGGCCGGCGTTTAACTATGGCTACACCTTC
j_gene: TRBJ2-7; d_gene: -; abundance: -; v_gene: TRBV7-9; CDR3aa: CASSLAGAREQYF; CDR3nt: TGTGCCAGCAGCTTGGCAGGGGCGCGTGAGCAGTACTTC
j_gene: TRBJ2-3; d_gene: -; abundance: -; v_gene: TRBV18; CDR3aa: CASSHVPAGTDTQYF; CDR3nt: TGTGCCAGCTCACATGTCCCCGCAGGCACAGATACGCAGTATTTT
j_gene: TRBJ2-2; d_gene: TRBD2; abundance: -; v_gene: TRBV2; CDR3aa: CASSWGLAGLGELFF; CDR3nt: TGTGCCAGCAGCTGGGGGCTAGCGGGTTTGGGGGAGCTGTTTTTT
j_gene: TRBJ1-2; d_gene: -; abundance: -; v_gene: TRBV5-1; CDR3aa: CASSLAGQVGFNYGYTF; CDR3nt: TGCGCCAGCAGCTTGGCTGGCCAAGTAGGGTTTAACTATGGCTACACCTTC
j_gene: TRBJ2-1; d_gene: -; abundance: -; v_gene: TRBV6-1; CDR3aa: CASSALGSGQSVGEQFF; CDR3nt: TGTGCCAGCAGTGCCCTGGGAAGTGGACAGTCTGTAGGTGAGCAGTTCTTC
j_gene: TRBJ1-4; d_gene: -; abundance: -; v_gene: TRBV7-2; CDR3aa: CASTGQQTNEKLFF; CDR3nt: TGTGCCAGCACTGGTCAACAAACTAATGAAAAACTGTTTTTT
j_gene: TRBJ1-4; d_gene: -; abundance: -; v_gene: TRBV28; CDR3aa: CASSLLGVAEKLFF; CDR3nt: TGTGCCAGCAGTTTATTAGGGGTAGCTGAAAAACTGTTTTTT
j_gene: TRBJ2-3; d_gene: TRBD2; abundance: -; v_gene: TRBV6-5; CDR3aa: CASSRGGGDTQYF; CDR3nt: TGTGCCAGCAGTCGGGGGGGCGGGGATACGCAGTATTTT
j_gene: TRBJ2-7; d_gene: -; abundance: -; v_gene: TRBV4-1; CDR3aa: CASSQDLEGWQYF; CDR3nt: TGCGCCAGCAGCCAAGATTTAGAAGGATGGCAGTACTTC
j_gene: TRBJ2-3; d_gene: -; abundance: -; v_gene: TRBV2; CDR3aa: CASRVRATDTQYF; CDR3nt: TGTGCCAGCAGGGTTAGGGCCACAGATACGCAGTATTTT
j_gene: TRBJ1-1; d_gene: TRBD1; abundance: -; v_gene: TRBV7-9; CDR3aa: CASSFQGARTEAFF; CDR3nt: TGTGCCAGCAGCTTTCAGGGGGCGCGAACTGAAGCTTTCTTT
j_gene: TRBJ2-7; d_gene: TRBD1; abundance: -; v_gene: TRBV4-1; CDR3aa: CASSQARTGYEQYF; CDR3nt: TGCGCCAGCAGCCAAGCGAGGACAGGGTACGAGCAGTACTTC
j_gene: TRBJ2-7; d_gene: TRBD1; abundance: -; v_gene: TRBV7-8; CDR3aa: CASSLETRTGYEQYF; CDR3nt: TGTGCCAGCAGCTTAGAAACGAGGACAGGGTACGAGCAGTACTTC
j_gene: TRBJ2-3; d_gene: TRBD2; abundance: -; v_gene: TRBV9; CDR3aa: CASSVGASGGPDTQYF; CDR3nt: TGTGCCAGCAGCGTAGGAGCTAGCGGGGGGCCAGATACGCAGTATTTT
j_gene: TRBJ2-5; d_gene: -; abundance: -; v_gene: TRBV29-1; CDR3aa: CSVVLGVLQETQYF; CDR3nt: TGCAGCGTTGTGTTGGGAGTGCTCCAAGAGACCCAGTACTTC
j_gene: TRBJ1-1; d_gene: -; abundance: -; v_gene: TRBV2; CDR3aa: CASIGENTEAFF; CDR3nt: TGTGCCAGCATCGGGGAGAACACTGAAGCTTTCTTT
j_gene: TRBJ2-3; d_gene: TRBD2; abundance: -; v_gene: TRBV5-6; CDR3aa: CASSLAGLAGAEDTQYF; CDR3nt: TGTGCCAGCAGCTTGGCGGGTCTAGCGGGGGCGGAAGATACGCAGTATTTT
j_gene: TRBJ1-1; d_gene: -; abundance: -; v_gene: TRBV29-1; CDR3aa: CSVQPSEAEAFF; CDR3nt: TGCAGCGTGCAGCCTAGCGAGGCTGAAGCTTTCTTT
j_gene: TRBJ1-4; d_gene: TRBD1; abundance: -; v_gene: TRBV10-3; CDR3aa: CAISTAGGASNEKLFF; CDR3nt: TGTGCCATCAGTACCGCAGGGGGCGCGTCTAATGAAAAACTGTTTTTT
j_gene: TRBJ1-1; d_gene: TRBD1; abundance: -; v_gene: TRBV10-3; CDR3aa: CAISGLAGGGNTEAFF; CDR3nt: TGTGCCATCAGTGGGCTTGCAGGGGGAGGGAACACTGAAGCTTTCTTT
j_gene: TRBJ1-6; d_gene: -; abundance: few; v_gene: TRBV5-6; CDR3aa: CASSPRMGNNNSPLHF; CDR3nt: TGTGCCAGCAGTCCCCGGATGGGAAATAATAATTCACCCCTCCACTTT
j_gene: TRBJ2-1; d_gene: -; abundance: -; v_gene: TRBV7-6; CDR3aa: CASSPQGGDEQFF; CDR3nt: TGTGCCAGCAGCCCCCAGGGGGGGGATGAGCAGTTCTTC
j_gene: TRBJ2-1; d_gene: TRBD2; abundance: once; v_gene: TRBV19; CDR3aa: CASSKPGLALDNEQFF; CDR3nt: TGTGCCAGTAGTAAGCCCGGACTAGCTCTTGATAATGAGCAGTTCTTC
j_gene: TRBJ2-2; d_gene: TRBD2; abundance: -; v_gene: TRBV4-3; CDR3aa: CASSLGLAGATGELFF; CDR3nt: TGCGCCAGCAGTCTGGGACTAGCGGGGGCAACCGGGGAGCTGTTTTTT
j_gene: TRBJ2-2; d_gene: -; abundance: -; v_gene: TRBV13; CDR3aa: CASSFRGTGELFF; CDR3nt: TGTGCCAGCAGCTTCAGGGGCACCGGGGAGCTGTTTTTT